The rows below give T cell receptor beta chains drawn from one sample of a study of T cell responses to AZD1222 COVID-19 vaccine. Only in-frame clones appear in the TCRdb table, and some are missing; sequencing was by immunoSEQ multiplex PCR. The sample includes about 86,000 clones, approximately 90% of them seen just once. The sequences come from peripheral blood, collected on day 0 of AZD1222 vaccination. The receptor source for this set is an adult in good health. The CDR3 runs from the conserved cysteine through the conserved F or W. D genes are given only for firm matches. A row's size may be missing; if present it is once, few, many or a size class.

v_gene,abundance,d_gene,j_gene,CDR3aa,CDR3nt
TRBV19,-,-,TRBJ2-7,CASSSGASYEQYF,TGTGCCAGTAGTAGCGGGGCGTCGTACGAGCAGTACTTC
TRBV6-1,-,-,TRBJ1-3,CASSEVARSSGNTIYF,TGTGCCAGCAGTGAAGTGGCCAGGAGCTCTGGAAACACCATATATTTT
TRBV14,-,TRBD2,TRBJ2-1,CASSQDKISGSSYNEQFF,TGTGCCAGCAGCCAAGACAAAATTAGCGGGAGCTCCTACAATGAGCAGTTCTTC
TRBV30,few,-,TRBJ1-4,CAWGDRGASEKLFF,TGTGCCTGGGGAGACCGTGGGGCAAGTGAAAAACTGTTTTTT
TRBV5-1,-,TRBD2,TRBJ2-3,CASSLARLAGGPADTQYF,TGCGCCAGCAGCTTGGCCCGACTAGCGGGGGGGCCAGCAGATACGCAGTATTTT
TRBV2,-,-,TRBJ2-7,CASTRHPRDDEQYF,TGTGCCAGCACGAGACACCCTCGAGATGACGAGCAGTACTTC
TRBV7-2,-,-,TRBJ2-7,CASGGSSYEQYF,TGTGCCAGCGGGGGGAGCTCCTACGAGCAGTACTTC
TRBV30,-,TRBD2,TRBJ2-7,CAWRGLAGGEQYF,TGTGCCTGGAGGGGACTAGCGGGAGGCGAGCAGTACTTC
TRBV6-6,once,-,TRBJ1-1,CASSASKNTEAFF,TGTGCCAGCAGTGCGTCGAAGAACACTGAAGCTTTCTTT
TRBV7-2,-,-,TRBJ1-4,CASREGGTNEKLFF,TGTGCCAGCAGGGAGGGTGGGACTAATGAAAAACTGTTTTTT
TRBV7-2,-,-,TRBJ1-3,CASSLGVSGNTIYF,TGTGCCAGCAGCTTAGGCGTCTCTGGAAACACCATATATTTT
TRBV7-9,-,-,TRBJ1-3,CASSLASTSAIYF,TGTGCCAGCAGCTTAGCCTCGACAAGCGCCATATATTTT
TRBV15,-,-,TRBJ1-5,CATSSEPNNQPQHF,TGTGCCACCAGTTCGGAACCAAATAATCAGCCCCAGCATTTT
TRBV29-1,-,-,TRBJ2-1,CSVDSGTHNEQFF,TGCAGCGTTGATTCCGGGACCCACAATGAGCAGTTCTTC
TRBV6-1,-,-,TRBJ1-1,CASSDRGGGEAFF,TGTGCCAGCAGTGATAGGGGGGGCGGTGAAGCTTTCTTT
TRBV9,-,TRBD1,TRBJ1-2,CASSGAGTGVPASYGYTF,TGTGCCAGCAGCGGGGCCGGGACAGGGGTCCCTGCCAGCTATGGCTACACCTTC
TRBV15,-,-,TRBJ1-4,CATSGSRTATNEKLFF,TGTGCCACCAGCGGCTCTCGGACAGCAACTAATGAAAAACTGTTTTTT
TRBV2,once,-,TRBJ1-1,CASSEDTEAFF,TGTGCCAGCAGTGAAGATACTGAAGCTTTCTTT
TRBV7-2,-,-,TRBJ2-7,CASRMGAEQYF,TGTGCCAGCAGGATGGGGGCGGAGCAGTACTTC
TRBV27,once,-,TRBJ1-6,CASSPLESSYNSPLHF,TGTGCCAGCAGTCCCCTTGAGAGCTCCTATAATTCACCCCTCCACTTT
TRBV3-1/TRBV3-2,-,-,TRBJ2-5,CASSQPALRRTTQYF,TGTGCCAGCAGCCAACCAGCCCTAAGACGGACGACCCAGTACTTC
TRBV19,-,-,TRBJ2-1,CASSIYHGPPSSYNEQFF,TGTGCCAGTAGTATCTACCATGGACCTCCGAGCTCCTACAATGAGCAGTTCTTC
TRBV6-5,-,-,TRBJ2-3,CASSRNGQSTDTQYF,TGTGCCAGCAGTCGTAACGGACAGAGCACAGATACGCAGTATTTT
TRBV15,-,-,TRBJ1-2,CATSRDRVGSYGYTF,TGTGCCACCAGCAGAGATCGGGTCGGCAGCTATGGCTACACCTTC
TRBV6-5,-,-,TRBJ2-6,CASSPGSSGANVLTF,TGTGCCAGCAGTCCCGGTTCCTCTGGGGCCAACGTCCTGACTTTC
TRBV10-3,-,-,TRBJ2-5,CASSQGGTETQYF,TGTGCCTCCTCACAGGGGGGGACGGAGACCCAGTACTTC
TRBV28,-,TRBD1,TRBJ1-1,CASQTGRETEAFF,TGTGCCAGTCAGACAGGGAGAGAAACTGAAGCTTTCTTT
TRBV3-1/TRBV3-2,once,TRBD2,TRBJ2-1,CASSPGGTSQFF,TGTGCCAGCAGCCCCGGGGGGACTAGCCAGTTCTTC
TRBV3-1/TRBV3-2,-,-,TRBJ2-5,CASSQELGALATQYF,TGTGCCAGCAGCCAAGAATTGGGAGCCCTAGCGACCCAGTACTTC
TRBV27,-,TRBD2,TRBJ2-7,CASSPGWGGTYEQYF,TGTGCCAGCAGCCCGGGTTGGGGGGGAACCTACGAGCAGTACTTC
TRBV7-8,-,TRBD1,TRBJ1-5,CASSSASNRGLSNQPQHF,TGTGCCAGCAGCTCCGCTTCAAACAGGGGACTAAGCAATCAGCCCCAGCATTTT
TRBV7-2,-,TRBD2,TRBJ2-3,CASSSTGLAVSTDTQYF,TGTGCCAGCAGCTCAACAGGACTAGCGGTGAGCACAGATACGCAGTATTTT
TRBV6-6,-,-,TRBJ2-7,CASHRSGEQYF,TGTGCCAGCCACAGGTCTGGCGAGCAGTACTTC
TRBV24-1,-,-,TRBJ2-1,CATSVGGSRNEQFF,TGTGCCACCAGTGTGGGGGGCAGTAGGAATGAGCAGTTCTTC
TRBV7-9,few,-,TRBJ1-4,CASSLPEGGEKLFF,TGTGCCAGCAGCTTACCGGAGGGGGGTGAAAAACTGTTTTTT
TRBV5-5,-,-,TRBJ1-4,CASSFYSASEEKLFF,TGTGCCAGCAGCTTCTACAGCGCCTCGGAAGAAAAACTGTTTTTT
TRBV3-1/TRBV3-2,-,TRBD1,TRBJ2-1,CASSAGDRGYNEQFF,TGTGCCAGCAGCGCCGGGGACAGGGGGTATAATGAGCAGTTCTTC
TRBV7-9,-,TRBD2,TRBJ2-3,CASSQTSGRHTDTQYF,TGTGCCAGCAGCCAGACTAGCGGAAGACACACAGATACGCAGTATTTT
TRBV5-4,once,TRBD1,TRBJ1-1,CASSTTGADEAFF,TGTGCCAGCAGCACGACAGGGGCGGATGAAGCTTTCTTT
TRBV7-2,-,TRBD2,TRBJ2-5,CASRIAGGEETQYF,TGTGCCAGCAGAATAGCGGGAGGGGAGGAGACCCAGTACTTC
TRBV7-2,once,TRBD2,TRBJ2-5,CASSSGLAGGQETQYF,TGTGCCAGCAGCTCCGGACTAGCGGGGGGGCAAGAGACCCAGTACTTC
TRBV5-1,-,-,TRBJ2-7,CASSREGSYEQYF,TGCGCCAGCTCGCGCGAGGGGTCCTACGAGCAGTACTTC
TRBV2,-,-,TRBJ2-7,CASRTGPGYEQYF,TGTGCCAGCAGAACAGGCCCCGGCTACGAGCAGTACTTC
TRBV6-6,-,TRBD1,TRBJ1-3,CASSSGTVEGNTIYF,TGTGCCAGCAGTTCCGGGACAGTTGAAGGAAACACCATATATTTT
TRBV5-1,-,TRBD1,TRBJ2-2,CASRYTGGDTGELFF,TGCGCCAGCAGGTACACAGGGGGCGACACCGGGGAGCTGTTTTTT
TRBV21-1,-,-,TRBJ2-1,CASSKAGQGGEQFF,TGTGCCAGCAGCAAAGCTGGGCAGGGCGGTGAGCAGTTCTTC
TRBV7-8,-,TRBD1,TRBJ1-1,CASYPGQANTEAFF,TGTGCCAGCTATCCGGGACAGGCAAACACTGAAGCTTTCTTT
TRBV19,-,TRBD1,TRBJ1-5,CASSIETRGRQPQHF,TGTGCCAGTAGTATCGAAACCAGGGGGCGTCAGCCCCAGCATTTT
TRBV6-5,-,-,TRBJ2-1,CASRGQGTSYNEQFF,TGTGCCAGCAGGGGGCAGGGGACATCCTACAATGAGCAGTTCTTC